This T cell receptor (beta chain) was identified in a study of PD-L1 blockade in urothelial cancer. Whole-study context: Bladder-origin urothelial cancer in males described most of the roughly 30 patients. Analysis of the blood was performed 3 weeks (second dose) and 6 weeks after treatment start.

V dropped 2 bases and J dropped 5 bases, with 9 bases sitting between them. This CDR3 has 13 amino acids. Germline values: CDR1 SGHNT, CDR2 YENEEA. This clone was seen only a few times. The time point is: pretreatment peripheral blood. Libraries were prepared by immunoSEQ multiplex PCR; TCRdb keeps only in-frame clonotypes and omits some of them. The top ten hold under 4.5% of the sample, which has roughly 50,000 clones, around 80% seen once. The rearrangement joins TRBV11-3 to TRBJ1-1, with D unclear. The sample here was PBMCs, taken around atezolizumab (anti-PD-L1) treatment. This TCR derives from a man between 65 and 85 years old with urothelial cancer. The CDR3 region is CASSLFAGTEAFF. The CDR3 DNA reads as TGTGCCAGCAGCTTATTTGCGGGGACTGAAGCTTTCTTT.